This T cell receptor (beta chain) was sequenced for a study of response to subunit inactivated influenza vaccine. The count of this clonotype is one. One end of the junction is discordant with germline, which a read error may explain. In TCRdb, the RT-PCR reads were re-called with MiXCR into one record per CDR3 protein. Of hundreds of thousands of distinct CDR3 sequences listed, approximately 11% are singletons. This CDR3 region has 15 residues. In germline, CDR1 is SGHKS, CDR2 YYEKEE (reference sequence). The same data also went into a second study, on T cells expressing NK-cell markers. That study adds: TCR beta libraries carry UMIs added by 5'RACE template switching. It is unclear if expanded NKG2C-expressing clones target HCMV antigens.

The genes are TRBV5-5 and TRBJ2-1; the D is unclear. This clonotype was obtained from a man between 50 and 59 years old who received an inactivated influenza vaccine. The sample here was PBMCs from blood, taken on the day of vaccination. The CDR3 DNA sequence: TGTGCCAGCAGCTTGGGAGCGCCGACCTACAATGAGCGGTTCTTC. Residues: CASSLGAPTYNERFF.